This T cell receptor beta chain was recovered during a study of cytomegalovirus exposure and HLA in healthy donors. Study findings and constraints: The finding came from a later analysis; first-cohort TCR clusters tended to co-occur in the roughly 110 validation repertoires. It was reportedly the case that the classifier diagnosed cytomegalovirus status with high specificity and sensitivity. CMV antigen specificity was confirmed in vitro for three CMV-associated chains. It was 164 TCR beta chains that were listed as cytomegalovirus-associated.

For this clone: Its antigen is still unknown.

Method: immunoSEQ multiplex PCR; TCRdb's copy keeps in-frame clones and lacks some. The sample records some 120,000 clones, under 90% being singletons. The CDR3 covers 13 residues. Trimming cost V 5 bases and J 5 bases; bases outside gene matches: 4. Germline lookup yields CDR1 MNHEY and CDR2 SMNVEV (reference sequence). The sequenced material came from PBMCs. The sequence was collected from a woman aged 25 to 39 in good health and CMV-seronegative. V is TRBV27 and J is TRBJ1-2; 8 bases align to TRBD1. CDR3 nucleotides: TGTGCCAGCAGTCCGGACAGGGATTATGGCTACACCTTC. It yields the protein CASSPDRDYGYTF.